These 25 T cell receptor beta chains came from one sample sequenced in a study of blood T cell repertoires in COVID-19. The table came from immunoSEQ multiplex PCR; TCRdb's copy has only in-frame clones and leaves some out. The sample yields roughly 200,000 clones, just under 90% seen once. The source material was peripheral blood. The receptors were gathered from a man aged 55 to 69 who had recovered from COVID-19.

The rearrangement links TRBV27 to TRBJ2-7; TRBD1 matches at 7 bases. V was clipped by 5 bases and J by 0 bases; unmatched bases: 10. CDR1 is MNHEY, CDR2 SMNVEV, per germline (reference sequence). The CDR3 has 16 residues. CDR3 residues: CASSPLGQVSSYEQYF. CDR3 DNA: TGTGCCAGCAGTCCCCTTGGACAGGTTAGCTCCTACGAGCAGTACTTC.

The chain is built from TRBV28 and TRBJ1-6; D gene uncertain. Per germline, CDR1 MDHEN and CDR2 SYDVKM. V shed 5 bases and J shed 4 bases, with 9 bases lying between them. The CDR3 loop spans 14 amino acids. The CDR3, as DNA: TGTGCCAGCAGTCCCAGGTTTTATAATTCACCCCTCCACTTT. This translates into CASSPRFYNSPLHF.

The rearrangement uses TRBV30 and TRBJ1-1, with D perhaps TRBD1 (5 bases). Trimming took 2 bases from V and 5 from J, leaving 18 bases between them. The CDR3 has 15 amino acids. CDR1 and CDR2 from the germline V gene are GTSNPN and SVGIG (reference sequence). The CDR3 sequence: CAWSRIGRVGTEAFF. The CDR3 coding sequence is TGTGCCTGGAGTCGTATCGGCAGGGTAGGAACTGAAGCTTTCTTT.

This chain uses TRBV19 with TRBJ1-2; no clear D gene. Germline lookup yields CDR1 LNHDA and CDR2 SQIVND (reference sequence). Trimming removed 5 bases at V and 1 base at J, with 11 bases between. The CDR3 runs 14 residues. The CDR3 here is CASSPRTRNYGYTF. The DNA for the CDR3 is TGTGCCAGTAGTCCCCGGACTCGTAACTATGGCTACACCTTC.

The chain links TRBV12-5 to TRBJ2-3; D may be TRBD1 (5 bases). Germline CDR1 and CDR2: LGHNT and FRNRAP. The ends were cut back, 4 bases at V and 5 bases at J, with 10 bases in the middle. This CDR3 region has 13 residues. CDR3 nucleotides: TGTGCTAGTGGTTCACAGGTCCAAGATACGCAGTATTTT. The encoded protein is CASGSQVQDTQYF. Looking up the rest from reference TRBV12-5 and TRBJ2-3 gives the full variable domain: DARVTQTPRHKVTEMGQEVTMRCQPILGHNTVFWYRQTMMQGLELLAYFRNRAPLDDSGMPKDRFSAEMPDATLATLKIQPSEPRDSAVYFCASGSQVQDTQYFGPGTRLTVL.

CDR3 sequence (DNA): TGCGCCAGCAGCCGCGGACATCTCACAGATACGCAGTATTTT. Protein product: CASSRGHLTDTQYF. This chain connects TRBV4-1 to TRBJ2-3, with D tentatively TRBD1 (5 bases). V was shortened by 4 bases and J by 2 bases, with 10 bases between the two germline ends. The CDR3 consists of 14 residues. Looked up from germline, CDR1 is MGHRA and CDR2 is YSYEKL.

This clone was observed a single time. The rearrangement joins TRBV19 to TRBJ1-5; D is uncertain. The ends were cut back, 6 bases at V and 4 bases at J, with 10 bases in the middle. The CDR3 spans 13 residues. CDR1 is LNHDA and CDR2 is SQIVND in the germline V gene (reference sequence). Here the CDR3 reads CASRGGVNQPQHF. CDR3 coding DNA: TGTGCCAGTAGGGGCGGGGTAAATCAGCCCCAGCATTTT.

The chain recombines TRBV4-1 with TRBJ2-1; 10 bases fit TRBD2. Germline values: CDR1 MGHRA, CDR2 YSYEKL. J lost 2 bases, V lost 1 base, and 5 bases had no gene match. The CDR3 length is 17 residues. CDR3 nucleotides: TGCGCCAGCAGCCAAGTCGGCCTAGCGGGGGCCTACAATGAGCAGTTCTTC. Protein product: CASSQVGLAGAYNEQFF.

The chain recombines TRBV7-9 with TRBJ1-6; D may be TRBD1 (6 bases). This CDR3 region has 16 residues. V lost 5 bases and J lost 10, with 21 bases in between. Germline loops: CDR1 SEHNR, CDR2 FQNEAQ (reference sequence). In DNA form, the CDR3 reads TGTGCCAGCAGCCTCCTAATGACAGGAGGTAGATCACCCCTCCACTTT. Its translation: CASSLLMTGGRSPLHF.

The chain links TRBV28 to TRBJ2-4; D is unclear. The CDR3 runs 15 residues. Germline assignment: CDR1 MDHEN and CDR2 SYDVKM. V lost 6 bases, J lost 2 bases, and 14 bases lay in between. The CDR3 DNA follows: TGTGCCAGCAGCCCTGCGTTACAGCCCAAAAACATTCAGTACTTC. Its translation: CASSPALQPKNIQYF. Filled out from reference TRBV28 and TRBJ2-4, the complete variable domain reads DVKVTQSSRYLVKRTGEKVFLECVQDMDHENMFWYRQDPGLGLRLIYFSYDVKMKEKGDIPEGYSVSREKKERFSLILESASTNQTSMYLCASSPALQPKNIQYFGAGTRLSVL.

V usage is TRBV7-7 and J usage is TRBJ2-5, with 8 nucleotides matching TRBD1. From germline, CDR1 is SSHAT and CDR2 FNYEAQ (reference sequence). CDR3 length: 14 residues. The trim removed 4 bases at V and 5 bases at J, leaving 6 bases unmatched. The CDR3 bases are TGTGCCAGCAGCTCCGGGACAGGCGGTGAGACCCAGTACTTC. Residues: CASSSGTGGETQYF. Full variable domain (remainder filled in from reference TRBV7-7 and TRBJ2-5): GAGVSQSPRYKVTKRGQDVTLRCDPISSHATLYWYQQALGQGPEFLTYFNYEAQPDKSGLPSDRFSAERPEGSISTLTIQRTEQRDSAMYRCASSSGTGGETQYFGPGTRLLVL.

This clone was observed once. The chain links TRBV14 to TRBJ2-2; tentative D call: TRBD1 (5 bases). V gave up 1 base and J gave up 6 bases, with 18 bases separating them. CDR3 length equals 17 residues. Germline V gene sequence: CDR1 SGHDN, CDR2 FVKESK. CDR3 in amino acids: CASSQGQGFERAGELFF. The CDR3 region has the DNA TGTGCCAGCAGCCAAGGGCAGGGCTTCGAAAGGGCCGGGGAGCTGTTTTTT.

The V and J genes are TRBV29-1 and TRBJ1-1, with TRBD1 identical over 8 bases. The CDR3 is made up of 14 amino acids. V gave up 1 base and J gave up 1 base; unmatched junction bases: 2. In germline, CDR1 is SQVTM, CDR2 ANQGSEA. In DNA form, the CDR3 reads TGCAGCGTTGAAGGAGGGACAGGGAACACTGAAGCTTTCTTT. Protein: CSVEGGTGNTEAFF.

This clone occurred a few times. The chain uses TRBV7-9 and TRBJ2-5; D uncertain. Per the germline V gene, CDR1 is SEHNR and CDR2 is FQNEAQ (reference sequence). V lost 5 bases and J lost 5, with 6 bases in between. This CDR3 is 11 amino acids long. CDR3 nucleotides: TGTGCCAGCAGCCAAGAGGAGACCCAGTACTTC. Translation gives CASSQEETQYF.

The gene calls are TRBV9 and TRBJ1-2; 8 bases agree with TRBD1. This CDR3 contains 17 residues. The V and J ends lost 3 bases and 4 bases, in that order; junction bases with no gene match: 14. The germline V gene has CDR1 SGDLS and CDR2 YYNGEE. The CDR3 here is CASSAAGTGGKSYGYTF. The CDR3, as DNA: TGTGCCAGCAGCGCCGCCGGAACAGGGGGGAAGAGCTATGGCTACACCTTC.

This clone was picked up one time. The CDR3 bases are TGTGCCAGCAGCCTCCGGACTAGCGGGGGCCCCTACAATGAGCAGTTCTTC. Amino acid sequence: CASSLRTSGGPYNEQFF. This chain connects TRBV7-2 to TRBJ2-1, with TRBD2 identical over 13 bases. CDR1 and CDR2 from the germline V gene are SGHTA and FQGNSA. The CDR3 is made up of 17 amino acids. The J segment lost 2 bases and the V segment lost 5 bases, leaving 6 bases of the junction unmatched.

This clone was observed a few times. This rearrangement joins TRBV5-1 to TRBJ1-5, with 10 nucleotides matching TRBD1. The V and J ends lost 1 base and 6 bases, in that order; junction bases with no gene match: 1. CDR3 length: 14 residues. The germline V gene has CDR1 SGHRS and CDR2 YFSETQ. The CDR3 is CASSLRTGGQPQHF. Here the CDR3 DNA reads TGCGCCAGCAGCTTGAGGACAGGGGGTCAGCCCCAGCATTTT.

This clone was detected only a few times. The chain employs TRBV7-2 and TRBJ2-7; TRBD1 matches 8 bases. V was pared by 2 bases and J by 3 bases, with 9 bases of the junction left unmatched. This CDR3 comprises 16 residues. Germline CDR1 is SGHTA and CDR2 is FQGNSA. CDR3 protein: CASSLNGDRGNYEQYF. In nucleotides, the CDR3 is TGTGCCAGCAGCTTAAACGGCGACAGGGGAAACTACGAGCAGTACTTC.

The gene calls are TRBV19 and TRBJ2-5, with a tentative D call TRBD2 (6 bases). V shed 1 base and J shed 2 bases, with 17 bases lying between them. The CDR3 spans 17 residues. From germline, CDR1 is LNHDA and CDR2 SQIVND (reference sequence). The CDR3 DNA follows: TGTGCCAGTAGTATAGCGACAGCGACTAGGGTACAAGAGACCCAGTACTTC. Protein product: CASSIATATRVQETQYF.

A few counts support this clone. CDR3 in amino acids: CASSLDTGGANNSPLHF. CDR3 nucleotide sequence: TGTGCCAGCAGCTTAGATACCGGGGGTGCTAATAATTCACCCCTCCACTTT. The chain joins TRBV7-2 to TRBJ1-6; D might be TRBD1 (5 bases). Germline V CDR1 and CDR2: SGHTA, FQGNSA. This CDR3 region has 17 residues. With 1 base removed from V and 5 bases from J, the gap between germline ends came to 15 bases. The full variable domain, with the rest looked up from reference TRBV7-2 and TRBJ1-6, is GAGVSQSPSNKVTEKGKDVELRCDPISGHTALYWYRQSLGQGLEFLIYFQGNSAPDKSGLPSDRFSAERTGGSVSTLTIQRTQQEDSAVYLCASSLDTGGANNSPLHFGNGTRLTVT.

The rearrangement joins TRBV7-7 to TRBJ2-7; D call uncertain. From germline, CDR1 is SSHAT and CDR2 FNYEAQ (reference sequence). The CDR3 contains 14 residues. V lost 1 base and J 5 bases, leaving 12 bases between the germline ends. The CDR3 nucleotides read TGTGCCAGCAGCTTAGAGGTCAGAGAGGACGAGCAGTACTTC. It specifies CASSLEVREDEQYF.

This clone was counted a single time. The chain joins TRBV7-2 to TRBJ2-1, with D possibly being TRBD2 (5 bases). Germline loops: CDR1 SGHTA, CDR2 FQGNSA. The CDR3 totals 13 residues. Trimming removed 1 base from V and 9 bases from J, with 10 bases in between. CDR3 amino acids: CASSLGGDGEQFF. CDR3 DNA sequence: TGTGCCAGCAGCTTAGGGGGAGATGGTGAGCAGTTCTTC.

V usage is TRBV7-2 and J usage is TRBJ2-7, with 7 bases matching TRBD1. Germline assignment: CDR1 SGHTA and CDR2 FQGNSA. The CDR3 covers 14 residues. V was clipped by 5 bases and J by 6 bases; unmatched bases: 10. The DNA of the CDR3 is TGTGCCAGCAGCCAGACAGGGACCCTCTCCGAGCAGTACTTC. Protein sequence: CASSQTGTLSEQYF.

The chain recombines TRBV6-5 with TRBJ1-2; D is unresolved. The CDR3 totals 13 residues. V was cut by 5 bases and J by 7 bases, with 14 bases left in between. Germline loops: CDR1 MNHEY, CDR2 SVGAGI. CDR3 DNA: TGTGCCAGCAGTCCTCGCCTGTCGGGTGGCTACACCTTC. Amino acid sequence: CASSPRLSGGYTF.

CDR3 sequence: CASSPFGQGGDTQYF. CDR3 sequence (DNA): TGTGCCAGCAGCCCCTTCGGACAGGGAGGAGATACGCAGTATTTT. The chain links TRBV7-2 to TRBJ2-3, with TRBD1 matching over 8 bases. The CDR3 has 15 amino acids. Trimming removed 5 bases from V and 5 bases from J; junction bases left unmatched: 9. Germline V gives CDR1 SGHTA, CDR2 FQGNSA.